The 27 T cell receptor beta chains listed next were all sequenced from one sample in a study of T cell responses to AZD1222 COVID-19 vaccine. Clones were read by immunoSEQ multiplex PCR, and TCRdb kept only the in-frame ones, dropping some. The data contain tens of thousands of clones, about 93% of them singletons. The material sequenced was peripheral blood, taken 28 days after the second AZD1222 dose. Receptors were obtained from an adult who received the AZD1222 COVID-19 vaccine.

The chain has TRBV28 and TRBJ1-2; possible D gene TRBD1, 5 bases. The germline V gene encodes CDR1 MDHEN and CDR2 SYDVKM. The CDR3 is made up of 13 amino acids. The V end was cut by 3 bases, the J end by 3 bases, with 8 bases between. CDR3 sequence (DNA): TGTGCCAGCAGTTTGGGGACGCACTATGGCTACACCTTC. This codes for CASSLGTHYGYTF.

The chain is built from TRBV7-2 and TRBJ2-7; 11 bases are shared with TRBD2. The CDR3 loop spans 18 amino acids. Germline CDR1 is SGHTA and CDR2 is FQGNSA. With 1 base clipped from V and 5 bases from J, the junction kept 13 bases outside the gene matches. The CDR3 spells CASSLVLVAGGQIHEQYF. In nucleotides, the CDR3 is TGTGCCAGCAGCTTAGTCTTGGTAGCGGGGGGGCAGATCCACGAGCAGTACTTC.

This chain joins TRBV9 and TRBJ2-2, with 11 bases identical to TRBD2. The CDR3 sequence is 16 residues long. CDR1 SGDLS and CDR2 YYNGEE come from the germline V gene. V was pared by 3 bases and J by 4 bases, with 5 bases of the junction left unmatched. The DNA for the CDR3 is TGTGCCAGCAGCGCCGGGACTAGCGGTTTCACCGGGGAGCTGTTTTTT. Residues: CASSAGTSGFTGELFF.

J is TRBJ2-3 and V is TRBV3-1 (or the pseudogene TRBV3-2); D not certain. The germline V and J ends were trimmed by 4 bases and 3 bases, with 14 bases remaining between them. This CDR3 spans 15 amino acids. Per the germline V gene, CDR1 is LGHDT and CDR2 is YNNKEL (reference sequence). For the CDR3, the DNA is TGTGCCAGCAGCCGGATGGAACCATGGACAGATACGCAGTATTTT. It encodes CASSRMEPWTDTQYF.

The V and J genes are TRBV19 and TRBJ2-5; D is possibly TRBD1 (5 bases). Germline assignment: CDR1 LNHDA and CDR2 SQIVND (reference sequence). This CDR3 has 15 residues. V was trimmed by 4 bases and J by 5 bases, leaving 17 bases between them. The CDR3 nucleotides read TGTGCCAGTAGTACCCAGGGCGTTGTAGGGGAGACCCAGTACTTC. It is translated as CASSTQGVVGETQYF.

CDR3 in amino acids: CASSLRISGNTIYF. CDR3 sequence (DNA): TGTGCCAGCAGCTTAAGGATTTCTGGAAACACCATATATTTT. The V call is TRBV5-6, the J call TRBJ1-3; the D is unclear. The V and J ends lost 2 bases and 1 base respectively, with 7 bases between them. Germline V gene sequence: CDR1 SGHDT, CDR2 YYEEEE. CDR3 length: 14 residues.

Comment on this clone: Other nucleotide sequences from this sample produce the same CDR3. The chain is built from TRBV5-1 and TRBJ1-5; no firm D call. The CDR3 is 15 residues long. CDR1 and CDR2 (germline): SGHRS, YFSETQ. Trimming took off 0 bases at V and 3 bases at J, with 10 bases between the two ends. Here the CDR3 DNA reads TGCGCCAGCAGCTTGGGGGGTCGGATCAATCAGCCCCAGCATTTT. As protein: CASSLGGRINQPQHF.

The gene calls are TRBV5-1 and TRBJ1-6, with 10 bases matching TRBD1. This CDR3 has 17 amino acids. V lost 2 bases, J lost 10 bases, and 12 bases stayed unmatched. CDR1 and CDR2 from the germline V gene are SGHRS and YFSETQ. DNA for the CDR3: TGCGCCAGCAGCTTAAGCCCCGGGACAGGGGTTGACTCACCCCTCCACTTT. Translation gives CASSLSPGTGVDSPLHF.

The chain links TRBV23-1 to TRBJ2-5; TRBD1 matches at 10 bases. TRBV23-1 is an ORF; its function is uncertain. The CDR3 loop spans 18 amino acids. The V and J ends lost 3 bases and 5 bases, in that order; junction bases with no gene match: 15. For the CDR3, the DNA is TGCGCCAGCAGTCATTGGTATGGGGAGACAGGGGGCCGGGAGACCCAGTACTTC. It codes for CASSHWYGETGGRETQYF.

J is TRBJ2-5 and V is TRBV3-1 (or the pseudogene TRBV3-2); 9 bases are shared with TRBD2. Germline V CDR1 and CDR2: LGHDT, YNNKEL (reference sequence). V trimming: 3 bases; J trimming: 8 bases; junction bases outside the gene matches: 16. This CDR3 has 17 residues. The CDR3 bases are TGTGCCAGCAGCCACGCGGGTCTAGCGGGGTATGCGGGTACCCAGTACTTC. It specifies CASSHAGLAGYAGTQYF.

The V and J genes are TRBV19 and TRBJ1-1, with a possible D match to TRBD1 (5 bases). V lost 3 bases and J lost 1, with 18 bases in between. Germline CDR1 is LNHDA and CDR2 is SQIVND (reference sequence). This CDR3 contains 17 residues. Here the CDR3 reads CASSIARQLVKNTEAFF. The CDR3 bases are TGTGCCAGTAGTATTGCCCGACAGCTAGTGAAGAACACTGAAGCTTTCTTT. Looking up the rest from reference TRBV19 and TRBJ1-1 gives the full variable domain: DGGITQSPKYLFRKEGQNVTLSCEQNLNHDAMYWYRQDPGQGLRLIYYSQIVNDFQKGDIAEGYSVSREKKESFPLTVTSAQKNPTAFYLCASSIARQLVKNTEAFFGQGTRLTVV.

This clone appeared once. The chain uses TRBV27 and TRBJ2-5; D tentatively reads TRBD1 or TRBD2 (5 bases each). This CDR3 contains 17 residues. The V end was cut by 4 bases, the J end by 5 bases, with 23 bases between. Germline lookup yields CDR1 MNHEY and CDR2 SMNVEV (reference sequence). CDR3 sequence: CASSSLGTAAARETQYF. CDR3 DNA sequence: TGTGCCAGCAGTTCCCTCGGGACCGCCGCGGCGCGGGAGACCCAGTACTTC.

This chain connects TRBV11-2 to TRBJ1-1, with D perhaps TRBD1 (5 bases). Per germline, CDR1 SGHAT and CDR2 FQNNGV. This CDR3 comprises 15 residues. V was cut by 0 bases and J by 7 bases, with 15 bases left in between. The DNA for the CDR3 is TGTGCCAGCAGCTTAGATACCCCAGGGAGAGGTGAAGCTTTCTTT. Its translation is CASSLDTPGRGEAFF.

CDR3 in amino acids: CASSLAAFYGYTF. The CDR3 DNA reads as TGTGCCAGCAGTTTAGCCGCGTTTTATGGCTACACCTTC. The V gene is TRBV28, the J gene TRBJ1-2; D is undetermined. Germline loops: CDR1 MDHEN, CDR2 SYDVKM. Trimming removed 2 bases at V and 5 bases at J, with 9 bases between. CDR3 length: 13 amino acids.

This chain links TRBV2 with TRBJ1-5; tentative D call: TRBD1 (6 bases). The V gene's germline CDR1 is SNHLY and CDR2 FYNNEI. The CDR3 is made up of 16 amino acids. The germline V and J ends were trimmed by 4 bases and 1 base, with 14 bases remaining between them. CDR3 bases: TGTGCCAGCAGTGGAAACAGGGATCGGAGCAATCAGCCCCAGCATTTT. Protein product: CASSGNRDRSNQPQHF.

The rearrangement uses TRBV2 and TRBJ2-5, with 10 bases that match TRBD2. The V and J ends lost 2 bases and 2 bases, in that order; junction bases with no gene match: 2. CDR1 is SNHLY and CDR2 is FYNNEI in the germline V gene. The CDR3 loop spans 15 amino acids. The CDR3: CASSELLAGQETQYF. In DNA, the CDR3 is TGTGCCAGCAGTGAACTACTAGCGGGGCAAGAGACCCAGTACTTC.

The chain combines TRBV9 with TRBJ1-1; D is unclear. This CDR3 has 13 residues. Germline lookup yields CDR1 SGDLS and CDR2 YYNGEE. Trimming cost V 0 bases and J 5 bases, with 8 bases left between them. CDR3 DNA sequence: TGTGCCAGCAGCGTAGTAATGACGACTGAAGCTTTCTTT. As protein: CASSVVMTTEAFF. Based on the CDR3 plus reference TRBV9 and TRBJ1-1, the full variable domain is DSGVTQTPKHLITATGQRVTLRCSPRSGDLSVYWYQQSLDQGLQFLIQYYNGEERAKGNILERFSAQQFPDLHSELNLSSLELGDSALYFCASSVVMTTEAFFGQGTRLTVV.

The CDR3, as DNA: TGTGCCAGCAGTCCGGGACAGGGCGGTTTCGAGCAGTACTTC. It is translated as CASSPGQGGFEQYF. The rearrangement links TRBV27 to TRBJ2-7; 9 nucleotides match TRBD1. Germline V gene sequence: CDR1 MNHEY, CDR2 SMNVEV (reference sequence). The length of the CDR3 is 14 residues. The J segment lost 6 bases and the V segment lost 5 bases, leaving 8 bases of the junction unmatched.

The V and J genes are TRBV19 and TRBJ1-4; D gene uncertain. The CDR3 contains 15 residues. Trimming took off 5 bases at V and 0 bases at J, with 10 bases between the two ends. Germline loops: CDR1 LNHDA, CDR2 SQIVND (reference sequence). The CDR3 reads CASSRGGATNEKLFF. The CDR3 nucleotides are TGTGCCAGTAGTCGGGGAGGAGCAACTAATGAAAAACTGTTTTTT.

The chain uses TRBV24-1 and TRBJ2-2, with D possibly TRBD1 on 6 matching bases. Between the trimmed V and J ends, which lost 9 bases and 4 bases, there was a span of 11 bases. This CDR3 has 13 residues. The germline V gene has CDR1 KGHDR and CDR2 SFDVKD. The CDR3 sequence: CATLQGTTGELFF. CDR3 DNA: TGTGCCACCTTACAGGGTACCACCGGGGAGCTGTTTTTT.

This chain uses TRBV5-6 with TRBJ2-1, with TRBD2 as a possible D gene (6 bases). V lost 7 bases and J lost 2, with 13 bases in between. Germline V CDR1 and CDR2: SGHDT, YYEEEE. CDR3 size: 14 residues. The DNA for the CDR3 is TGTGCCAGCTGCCGGAGGGGAGCCTACAATGAGCAGTTCTTC. It encodes CASCRRGAYNEQFF.

The V call is TRBV6-5, the J call TRBJ1-3; D ambiguous. The ends were cut back, 8 bases at V and 3 bases at J, with 5 bases in the middle. Per germline, CDR1 MNHEY and CDR2 SVGAGI. The CDR3 runs 11 residues. CDR3 protein: CASSGGNTIYF. For the CDR3, the DNA is TGTGCCAGCTCTGGTGGAAACACCATATATTTT.

CDR3 DNA sequence: TGTGCCAGCAGCTCTTACCGGGACCCTAATGAAGCTTTCTTT. Its protein product is CASSSYRDPNEAFF. This chain connects TRBV7-2 to TRBJ1-1; D possibly corresponds to TRBD1 (5 bases). The CDR3 extends over 14 amino acids. The V gene lost 4 bases and the J gene lost 7 bases, with 16 bases spanning the gap. The germline V gene encodes CDR1 SGHTA and CDR2 FQGNSA.

The chain uses TRBV11-2 and TRBJ2-2, with D perhaps TRBD1 (6 bases). This CDR3 has 16 residues. Trimming removed 5 bases from V and 8 bases from J, with 21 bases in between. The V gene's germline CDR1 is SGHAT and CDR2 FQNNGV. CDR3 region: CASSLRTQGLGGELFF. The CDR3 DNA sequence: TGTGCCAGCAGCCTGAGAACACAGGGTTTAGGAGGGGAGCTGTTTTTT.

This chain uses TRBV7-9 with TRBJ1-4, with D hard to call. The V and J ends lost 5 bases and 3 bases respectively, with 16 bases between them. The CDR3 has 16 amino acids. CDR1 and CDR2 from the germline V gene are SEHNR and FQNEAQ (reference sequence). The CDR3 nucleotides are TGTGCCAGCAGCGTTGGGAGCCTATCAGCTAATGAAAAACTGTTTTTT. Its translation: CASSVGSLSANEKLFF.

The rearrangement joins TRBV7-2 to TRBJ2-6; the D is unclear. Germline values: CDR1 SGHTA, CDR2 FQGNSA. This CDR3 comprises 15 residues. V was cut by 1 base and J by 0 bases, with 4 bases left in between. The CDR3 region is CASSLDLSGANVLTF. In DNA form, the CDR3 reads TGTGCCAGCAGCTTAGATCTCTCTGGGGCCAACGTCCTGACTTTC.

The rearrangement uses TRBV28 and TRBJ2-2; 7 bases fit TRBD1. Germline V CDR1 and CDR2: MDHEN, SYDVKM. This CDR3 is 16 amino acids long. J gave up 2 bases and V 5 bases, and 8 bases lay outside the gene matches. The CDR3 reads CASSVSRDSNTGELFF. CDR3 nucleotides: TGTGCCAGCAGTGTAAGCCGGGACAGTAACACCGGGGAGCTGTTTTTT.